The 13 T cell receptor beta chains below come from one sample, sequenced in a study of CD8 T cells in Susac syndrome (dated by TCRdb to the late 2010s). Receptor amplification or capture employed the immunoSEQ multiplex PCR assay. RNA was extracted with the RNeasy kit and roughly 0.45 to 1 ug was reverse transcribed using random hexamers. TCRdb trimmed public reads at Q25 via fastp, called clones via MiXCR and kept in-frame beta chains. Each CDR3 protein gets just one entry, which takes the most common genes and DNA from the rows behind it. The sample includes fewer than 350,000 distinct CDR3 sequences, with under 95% observed a single time. The biggest ten clones account for approximately 0.065% of the sample. The source material was CD4+ T cells from PBMCs. Every receptor here comes from a human donor with multiple sclerosis.

The chain has TRBV27 and TRBJ1-2, with TRBD1 as a possible D gene (6 bases). V lost 8 bases, J lost 5 bases, and 18 bases lay in between. Germline-derived CDR1 and CDR2 are MNHEY and SMNVEV (reference sequence). This CDR3 spans 14 amino acids. CDR3 region: CASRKGGQRYGYTF. DNA of the CDR3: TGTGCCAGCCGGAAAGGGGGGCAAAGATATGGCTACACCTTC.

The V gene is TRBV19, the J gene TRBJ1-2, with 7 positions matching TRBD1. Looked up from germline, CDR1 is LNHDA and CDR2 is SQIVND (reference sequence). CDR3 length equals 13 residues. J gave up 7 bases and V 9 bases, and 11 bases lay outside the gene matches. The CDR3 spells CASGGTEQGGYTF. The CDR3 nucleotides are TGTGCCAGCGGGGGGACAGAGCAGGGTGGCTACACCTTC. Supplemented by reference TRBV19 and TRBJ1-2, the full variable domain reads DGGITQSPKYLFRKEGQNVTLSCEQNLNHDAMYWYRQDPGQGLRLIYYSQIVNDFQKGDIAEGYSVSREKKESFPLTVTSAQKNPTAFYLCASGGTEQGGYTFGSGTRLTVV.

This chain uses TRBV2 with TRBJ1-4; D might be TRBD1 (6 bases). V was pared by 8 bases and J by 2 bases, with 12 bases between. There are 14 residues in the CDR3. Per the germline V gene, CDR1 is SNHLY and CDR2 is FYNNEI. The CDR3 bases are TGTGCCAGCGTGATGCAGGGGACTAATGAAAAACTGTTTTTT. It encodes CASVMQGTNEKLFF. The full variable domain, in which reference TRBV2 and TRBJ1-4 provide the parts outside the CDR3, is EPEVTQTPSHQVTQMGQEVILRCVPISNHLYFYWYRQILGQKVEFLVSFYNNEISEKSEIFDDQFSVERPDGSNFTLKIRSTKLEDSAMYFCASVMQGTNEKLFFGSGTQLSVL.

The V call is TRBV5-1, the J call TRBJ2-7; D is unclear. CDR3 length equals 13 residues. V dropped 6 bases and J dropped 4 bases, with 14 bases sitting between them. Germline CDR1 SGHRS, CDR2 YFSETQ. The CDR3 bases are TGCGCCAGCACCGAATTGGGTTCTTACGAGCAGTACTTC. This sequence encodes CASTELGSYEQYF.

This chain uses TRBV27 with TRBJ2-3; D is unresolved. This CDR3 is built from 15 residues. CDR1 is MNHEY, CDR2 SMNVEV, per germline (reference sequence). The V gene lost 4 bases and the J gene lost 1 base, with 12 bases spanning the gap. The CDR3 region has the DNA TGTGCCAGCAGTTCCTACACCGACGGCACAGATACGCAGTATTTT. It is translated as CASSSYTDGTDTQYF.

The chain combines TRBV20-1 with TRBJ1-1; the match to TRBD1 covers 8 bases. This CDR3 is 15 amino acids long. Germline V gene lookup returns CDR1 DFQATT and CDR2 SNEGSKA (reference sequence). The V and J ends lost 4 bases and 5 bases, in that order; junction bases with no gene match: 12. CDR3 DNA: TGCAGTGCTACGGACAGGGCCCCCGAAGGGACTGAAGCTTTCTTT. Translation: CSATDRAPEGTEAFF.

The chain uses TRBV12-5 and TRBJ2-7, with D maybe TRBD2 (5 bases). Deletions cut 0 bases from V and 3 bases from J, with 18 bases between. The CDR3 has 17 amino acids. Germline V lookup: CDR1 LGHNT, CDR2 FRNRAP. The CDR3 sequence is CASGLVRAEGFNYEQYF. CDR3 nucleotide sequence: TGTGCTAGTGGTTTGGTACGGGCTGAGGGTTTTAACTACGAGCAGTACTTC.

This chain connects TRBV10-3 to TRBJ2-7, with D uncertain. Germline V gives CDR1 ENHRY, CDR2 SYGVKD. Trimming took off 0 bases at V and 7 bases at J, with 7 bases between the two ends. This CDR3 comprises 12 residues. CDR3 protein: CAISESLGEQYF. The CDR3 nucleotides read TGTGCCATCAGTGAGTCGTTAGGGGAGCAGTACTTC.

This chain uses TRBV4-3 with TRBJ2-5; 11 bases are a match to TRBD2. J lost 5 bases, V lost 4 bases, and 12 bases had no gene match. The CDR3 contains 17 residues. CDR1 and CDR2 from the germline V gene are LGHNA and YSLEER. The CDR3 region is CASSPSLLAGGGETQYF. In DNA form, the CDR3 reads TGCGCCAGCAGCCCCTCCCTCCTAGCGGGAGGCGGGGAGACCCAGTACTTC.

The rearrangement joins TRBV28 to TRBJ2-1, with a weak D call TRBD2 (6 bases). This CDR3 contains 13 residues. Trimming removed 4 bases at V and 3 bases at J, with 7 bases between. Germline V gene lookup returns CDR1 MDHEN and CDR2 SYDVKM. Here the CDR3 reads CASSSGDYNEQFF. The DNA for the CDR3 is TGTGCCAGCAGTTCGGGGGACTACAATGAGCAGTTCTTC. The whole variable domain, filled in from reference TRBV28 and TRBJ2-1, reads DVKVTQSSRYLVKRTGEKVFLECVQDMDHENMFWYRQDPGLGLRLIYFSYDVKMKEKGDIPEGYSVSREKKERFSLILESASTNQTSMYLCASSSGDYNEQFFGPGTRLTVL.

The chain has TRBV10-1 and TRBJ2-7; D remains unclear. The germline V and J ends were trimmed by 3 bases and 0 bases, with 6 bases remaining between them. Germline CDR1 WNHNN, CDR2 SYGVQD (reference sequence). The CDR3 has 13 amino acids. The CDR3 reads CASSEGPSYEQYF. Here the CDR3 DNA reads TGCGCCAGCAGTGAAGGTCCCTCCTACGAGCAGTACTTC.

The rearrangement uses TRBV20-1 and TRBJ2-7, with D tentatively TRBD1 (6 bases). V dropped 0 bases and J dropped 2 bases, with 17 bases sitting between them. The length of the CDR3 is 16 residues. Germline assignment: CDR1 DFQATT and CDR2 SNEGSKA (reference sequence). Here the CDR3 DNA reads TGCAGTGCTAGAGATCTCACAGGGAGTAGGCCCTACGAGCAGTACTTC. It yields the protein CSARDLTGSRPYEQYF.

The V gene is TRBV4-1, the J gene TRBJ2-1; D perhaps matches TRBD2 (6 bases). The CDR3 runs 18 residues. Germline-derived CDR1 and CDR2 are MGHRA and YSYEKL. The V gene lost 3 bases and the J gene lost 5 bases, with 23 bases spanning the gap. In nucleotides, the CDR3 is TGCGCCAGCAGCCAGGAATGGGGCGGGACTCAAACCCACAATGAGCAGTTCTTC. It codes for CASSQEWGGTQTHNEQFF.